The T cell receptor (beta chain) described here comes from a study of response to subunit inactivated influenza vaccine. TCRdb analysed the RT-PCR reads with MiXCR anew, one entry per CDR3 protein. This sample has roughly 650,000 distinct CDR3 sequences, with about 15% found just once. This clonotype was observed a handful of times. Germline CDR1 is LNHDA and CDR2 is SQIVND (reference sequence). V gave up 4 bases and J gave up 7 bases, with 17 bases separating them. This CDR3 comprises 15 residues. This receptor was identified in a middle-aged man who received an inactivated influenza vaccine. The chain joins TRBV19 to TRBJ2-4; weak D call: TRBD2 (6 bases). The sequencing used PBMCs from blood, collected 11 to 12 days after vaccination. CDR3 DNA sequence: TGTGCCAGTAGTAACCCAGGGACTCTGGGGAACATTCAGTACTTC. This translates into CASSNPGTLGNIQYF.